A selection of T cell receptor beta chains follows, all from one sample in a study of early T cells in non-severe SARS-CoV-2 infection. TCRdb reanalysed the 5' RACE reads using MiXCR and keeps one entry per CDR3 protein. This sample has fewer than 85,000 distinct CDR3 sequences, with roughly 12% found just once. The specimen sequenced was whole blood. Source of these receptors: an adult who was a healthcare worker with PCR-confirmed SARS-CoV-2 infection or an uninfected control (not recorded which). CDR3s include the opening cysteine and the closing phenylalanine or tryptophan.

J gene | V gene | CDR3 protein
TRBJ2-5 | TRBV14 | CVSSQVSGGGQETQYF
TRBJ2-1 | TRBV25-1 | CASSESMAYNEQFF
TRBJ2-5 | TRBV5-1 | CASSFREKETQYF
TRBJ2-3 | TRBV5-5 | CASSRGTSGRTDTQYF
TRBJ2-7 | TRBV10-3 | CAISLGQGYWQYF
TRBJ1-5 | TRBV12-3/TRBV12-4 | CASSSQGRLNQPQHF
TRBJ2-1 | TRBV5-1 | CASCQEGAPNEQFF
TRBJ2-1 | TRBV12-3/TRBV12-4 | CASSFLAESLGEQFF
TRBJ2-3 | TRBV3-1 | CASSQRSGPTDTQYF
TRBJ2-3 | TRBV20-1 | CSARTSPPDTQYF
TRBJ2-1 | TRBV7-2 | CASSSFGQGGDEQFF
TRBJ2-6 | TRBV30 | CAWSSGTGANVLTF
TRBJ2-7 | TRBV5-6 | CASSLATAAPRREQYF
TRBJ2-2 | TRBV29-1 | CSVGDRNTGELFF
TRBJ1-2 | TRBV3-1 | CASSQGTFLNYGYTF
TRBJ2-6 | TRBV10-3 | CAISERGKRGANVLTF
TRBJ1-1 | TRBV7-3 | CASSPRNRGVQGKNTEAFF
TRBJ2-1 | TRBV7-2 | CASSPTPGPVDEQFF
TRBJ1-1 | TRBV3-1 | CASSARQGVNTEAFF
TRBJ2-5 | TRBV19 | CASAGGPEETQYF
TRBJ2-3 | TRBV3-1 | CASSQARRDTQYF
TRBJ2-3 | TRBV6-1 | CASSELADPGTDTRYF
TRBJ2-3 | TRBV7-2 | CASSFRRGGVDTQYF
TRBJ2-3 | TRBV28 | CASSLWGRGQDTQYF
TRBJ1-4 | TRBV5-1 | CASSLYGTENEKLFF
TRBJ2-7 | TRBV29-1 | CSGTVFSEQYF
TRBJ2-3 | TRBV20-1 | CSARPSGRVSTDTQYF
TRBJ2-7 | TRBV7-2 | CASSLTDRVAYEQYF
TRBJ1-4 | TRBV4-1 | CASSQAGTGVATNEKLFF
TRBJ1-4 | TRBV6-5 | CASSYGTIEKLFF
TRBJ2-5 | TRBV7-7 | CASSLTGVQETQYF
TRBJ2-2 | TRBV7-8 | CATSPGTGAGELFF
TRBJ1-2 | TRBV19 | CASSIEGGSYTF
TRBJ2-5 | TRBV28 | CASSFSTQETQYF
TRBJ2-3 | TRBV12-2 | CASRLDRGHTDTQYF
TRBJ2-2 | TRBV6-5 | CASSYSNQHTGELFF
TRBJ1-4 | TRBV12-3/TRBV12-4 | CASSRQGGNEKLFF
TRBJ2-3 | TRBV20-1 | CSARVRLAGDTDTQYF
TRBJ2-7 | TRBV20-1 | CSARSGGAYEQYF
TRBJ1-1 | TRBV28 | CASSLVGDTEAFF